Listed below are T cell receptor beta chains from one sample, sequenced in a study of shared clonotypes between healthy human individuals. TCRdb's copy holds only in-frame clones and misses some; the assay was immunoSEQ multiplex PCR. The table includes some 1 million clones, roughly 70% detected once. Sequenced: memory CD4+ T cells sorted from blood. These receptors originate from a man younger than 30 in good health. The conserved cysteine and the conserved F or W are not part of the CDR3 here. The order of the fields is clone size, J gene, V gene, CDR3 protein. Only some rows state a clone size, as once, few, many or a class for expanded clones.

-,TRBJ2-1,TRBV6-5,ASSYSKTGKVDEQF
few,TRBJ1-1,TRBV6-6,AGTDSGLNTEAF
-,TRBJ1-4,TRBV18,ASSPQTFRVSNEKLF
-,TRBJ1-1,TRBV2,ASSWDRARGWTEAF
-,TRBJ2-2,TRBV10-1,ASSASGRGTGELF
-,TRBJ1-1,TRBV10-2,ASKGGTLNTEAF
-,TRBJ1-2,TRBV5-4,ASSLQSHSDGYT
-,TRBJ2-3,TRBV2,ASSESPPGARDTQY
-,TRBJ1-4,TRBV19,ASRGTFVNEKLF
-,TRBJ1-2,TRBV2,ASSEAQGAHGYT
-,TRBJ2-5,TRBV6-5,ASSYSPSGSRGTQY
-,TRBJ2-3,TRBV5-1,ASSLFRSTDTQY
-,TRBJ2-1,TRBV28,ASSPPGAGTNEQF
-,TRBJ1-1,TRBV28,ASSPGGRQPNTEAF
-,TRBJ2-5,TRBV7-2,ASSLGARVETQY
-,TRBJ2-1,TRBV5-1,ASSFRLAANEQF
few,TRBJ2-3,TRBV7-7,ASSLGKGSTDTQY
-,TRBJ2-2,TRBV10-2,ASTIGPGELF
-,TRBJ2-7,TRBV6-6,ASRKDAWEQY
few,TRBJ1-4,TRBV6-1,ASSERDNEKLF
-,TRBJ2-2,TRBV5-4,AAGTGGPTGELF
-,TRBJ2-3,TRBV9,ASSVGGGISTDTQY
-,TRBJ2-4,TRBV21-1,ASSRGGIIAKNIQY
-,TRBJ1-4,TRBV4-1,ASSQDPATGRLF
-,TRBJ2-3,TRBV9,ASSYGNTDTQY
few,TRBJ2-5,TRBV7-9,ASSLDGQDQETQY
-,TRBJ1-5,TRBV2,ASSDGSNQPQH
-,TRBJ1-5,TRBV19,ASSMRWGSNQPQH
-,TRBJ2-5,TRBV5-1,ASSGGLGETQY
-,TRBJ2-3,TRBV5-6,ASSLVSTTDTQY
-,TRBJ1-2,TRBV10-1,ASSPGQGDYHGYT
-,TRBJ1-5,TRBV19,ASTQGGLSQPQH
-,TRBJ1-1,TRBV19,ASSSTDRTNTEAF
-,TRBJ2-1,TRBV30,AWIPLAGVDNEQF
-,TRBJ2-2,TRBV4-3,ASSQEPSGSNTGELF
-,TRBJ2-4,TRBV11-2,ASSSETVIQY
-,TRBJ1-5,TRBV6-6,ASSYEMGVSNQPQH
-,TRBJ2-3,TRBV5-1,ASSLGVPLGTDTQY
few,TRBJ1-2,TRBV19,ASTSGLPGYT
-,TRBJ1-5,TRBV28,ASPDSNQPQH
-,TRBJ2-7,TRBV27,ASSTQRGPYEQY
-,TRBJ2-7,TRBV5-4,ASSLAGTGSYEQY
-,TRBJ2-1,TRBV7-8,ASSLGALAGPYNEQF
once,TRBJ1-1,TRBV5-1,ASSLAVRTEAF
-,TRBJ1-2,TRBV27,ASSAQGALGGYT
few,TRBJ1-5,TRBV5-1,ASSWGNPPNQPQH
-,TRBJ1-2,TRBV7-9,ASSTRPGGGYT
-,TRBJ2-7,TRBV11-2,ASSFTSSGAYEQY
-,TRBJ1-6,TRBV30,AWSVVSGIGARPLH
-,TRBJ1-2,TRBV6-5,ASSLLTGSGYT
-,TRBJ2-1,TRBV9,ASSVEGFSYNEQF
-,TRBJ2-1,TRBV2,ATKSDGAYNEQF
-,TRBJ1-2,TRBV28,ASSLTGDVGYT
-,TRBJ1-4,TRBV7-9,ASSPQGPIEKLF
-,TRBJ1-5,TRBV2,ASSGRDRGVGLEH
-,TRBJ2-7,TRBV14,ASSQDGTGPSQY
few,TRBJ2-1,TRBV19,ASSIRTGLTYNEQF
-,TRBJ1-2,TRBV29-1,SGVPGQIQAHYGYT
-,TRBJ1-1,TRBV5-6,ASSLGVNTEAF
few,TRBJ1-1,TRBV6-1,ASSGQLNTEAF